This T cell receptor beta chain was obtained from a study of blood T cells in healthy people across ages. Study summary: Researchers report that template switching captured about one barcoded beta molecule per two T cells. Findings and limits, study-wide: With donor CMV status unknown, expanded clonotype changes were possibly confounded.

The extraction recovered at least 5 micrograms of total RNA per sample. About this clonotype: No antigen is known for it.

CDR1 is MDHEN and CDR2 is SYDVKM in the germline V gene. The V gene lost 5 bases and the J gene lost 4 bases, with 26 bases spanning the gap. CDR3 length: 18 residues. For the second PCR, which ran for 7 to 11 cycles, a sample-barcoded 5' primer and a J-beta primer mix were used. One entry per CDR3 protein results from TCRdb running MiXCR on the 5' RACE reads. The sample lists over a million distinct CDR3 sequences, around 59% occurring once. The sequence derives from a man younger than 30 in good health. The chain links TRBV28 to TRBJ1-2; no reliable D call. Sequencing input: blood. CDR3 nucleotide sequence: TGTGCCAGCAGTGTTTTGTACCCGGTTGACACGGAGGGCTATGGCTACACCTTC. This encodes CASSVLYPVDTEGYGYTF.